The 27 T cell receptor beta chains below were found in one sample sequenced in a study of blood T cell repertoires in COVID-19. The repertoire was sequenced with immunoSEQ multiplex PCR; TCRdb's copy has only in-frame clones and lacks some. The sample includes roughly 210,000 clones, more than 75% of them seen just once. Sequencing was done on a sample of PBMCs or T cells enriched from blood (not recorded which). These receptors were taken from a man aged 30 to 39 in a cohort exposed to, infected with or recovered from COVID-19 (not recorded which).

CDR3: CASSLSSQGSFGEQFF. CDR3 bases: TGTGCCAGCAGCTTATCGTCGCAGGGGAGTTTCGGTGAGCAGTTCTTC. This chain links TRBV11-2 with TRBJ2-1, with TRBD1 as a possible D gene (6 bases). The CDR3 totals 16 residues. Trimming took off 2 bases at V and 9 bases at J, with 20 bases between the two ends. The germline gives CDR1 SGHAT, CDR2 FQNNGV.

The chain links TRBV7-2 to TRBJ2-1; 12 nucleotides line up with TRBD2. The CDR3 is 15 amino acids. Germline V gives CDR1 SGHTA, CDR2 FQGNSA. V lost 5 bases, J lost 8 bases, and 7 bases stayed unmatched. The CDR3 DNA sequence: TGTGCCAGCAGCGCTGCCACTAGCGGGAGGTATGAGCAGTTCTTC. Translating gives CASSAATSGRYEQFF.

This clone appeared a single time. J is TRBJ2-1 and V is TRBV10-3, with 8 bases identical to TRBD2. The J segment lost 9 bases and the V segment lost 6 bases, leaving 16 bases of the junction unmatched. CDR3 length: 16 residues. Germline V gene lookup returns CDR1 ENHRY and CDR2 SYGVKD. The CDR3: CAIRTPGGAGDSEQFF. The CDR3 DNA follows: TGTGCCATCAGGACCCCCGGGGGAGCGGGAGATAGTGAGCAGTTCTTC.

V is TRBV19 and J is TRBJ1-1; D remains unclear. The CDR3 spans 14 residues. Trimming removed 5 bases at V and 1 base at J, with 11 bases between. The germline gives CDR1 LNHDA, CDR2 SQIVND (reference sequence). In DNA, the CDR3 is TGTGCCAGTAGTCCTCTCCTGAGGAACACTGAAGCTTTCTTT. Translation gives CASSPLLRNTEAFF.

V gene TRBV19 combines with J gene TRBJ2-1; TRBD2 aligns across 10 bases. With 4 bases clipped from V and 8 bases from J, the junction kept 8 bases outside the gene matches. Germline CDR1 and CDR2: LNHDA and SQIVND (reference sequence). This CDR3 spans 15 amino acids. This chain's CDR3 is CASSSVAGGRHEQFF. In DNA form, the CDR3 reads TGTGCCAGTAGTAGCGTAGCGGGAGGCAGGCATGAGCAGTTCTTC. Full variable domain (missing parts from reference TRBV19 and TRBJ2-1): DGGITQSPKYLFRKEGQNVTLSCEQNLNHDAMYWYRQDPGQGLRLIYYSQIVNDFQKGDIAEGYSVSREKKESFPLTVTSAQKNPTAFYLCASSSVAGGRHEQFFGPGTRLTVL.

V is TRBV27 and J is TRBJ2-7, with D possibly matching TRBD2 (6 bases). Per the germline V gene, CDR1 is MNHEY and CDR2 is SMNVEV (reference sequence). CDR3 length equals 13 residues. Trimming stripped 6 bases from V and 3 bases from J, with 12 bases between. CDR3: CASRGGSLYEQYF. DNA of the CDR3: TGTGCCAGCAGGGGAGGTTCACTCTACGAGCAGTACTTC.

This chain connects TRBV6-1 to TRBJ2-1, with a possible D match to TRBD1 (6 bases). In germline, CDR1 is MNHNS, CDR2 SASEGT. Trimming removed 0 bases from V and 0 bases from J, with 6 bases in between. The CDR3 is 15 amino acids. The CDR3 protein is CASSEAGGSYNEQFF. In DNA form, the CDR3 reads TGTGCCAGCAGTGAAGCAGGGGGCTCCTACAATGAGCAGTTCTTC.

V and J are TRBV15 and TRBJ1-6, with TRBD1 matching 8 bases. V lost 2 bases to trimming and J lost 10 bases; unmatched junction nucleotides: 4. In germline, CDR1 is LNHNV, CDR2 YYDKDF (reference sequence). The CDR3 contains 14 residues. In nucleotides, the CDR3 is TGTGCCACCAGCAGACAGGGGGCTGAGTCACCCCTCCACTTT. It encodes CATSRQGAESPLHF. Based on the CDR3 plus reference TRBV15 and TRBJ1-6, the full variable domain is DAMVIQNPRYQVTQFGKPVTLSCSQTLNHNVMYWYQQKSSQAPKLLFHYYDKDFNNEADTPDNFQSRRPNTSFCFLDIRSPGLGDTAMYLCATSRQGAESPLHFGNGTRLTVT.

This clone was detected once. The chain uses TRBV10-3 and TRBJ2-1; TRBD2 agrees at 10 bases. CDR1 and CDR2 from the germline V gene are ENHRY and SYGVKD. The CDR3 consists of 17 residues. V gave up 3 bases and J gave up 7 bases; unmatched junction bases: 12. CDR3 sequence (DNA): TGTGCCATCAGTGAAGGTCCTAGCGGGAGTATCGAGAATGAGCAGTTCTTC. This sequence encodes CAISEGPSGSIENEQFF.

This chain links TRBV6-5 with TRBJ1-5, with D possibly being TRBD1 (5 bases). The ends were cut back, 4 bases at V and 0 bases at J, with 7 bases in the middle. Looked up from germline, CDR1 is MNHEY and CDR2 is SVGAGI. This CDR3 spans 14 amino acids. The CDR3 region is CASSFGGSNQPQHF. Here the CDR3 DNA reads TGTGCCAGCAGTTTCGGGGGTAGCAATCAGCCCCAGCATTTT.

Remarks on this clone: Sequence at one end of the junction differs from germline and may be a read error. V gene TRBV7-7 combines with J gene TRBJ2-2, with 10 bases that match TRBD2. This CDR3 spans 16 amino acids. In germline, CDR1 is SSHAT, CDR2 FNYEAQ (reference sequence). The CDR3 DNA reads TGTGCTAGCAGCTTAGGGCTAGCGGGAGTGATGGGGGAGCTGTTTTTT. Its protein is CASSLGLAGVMGELFF.

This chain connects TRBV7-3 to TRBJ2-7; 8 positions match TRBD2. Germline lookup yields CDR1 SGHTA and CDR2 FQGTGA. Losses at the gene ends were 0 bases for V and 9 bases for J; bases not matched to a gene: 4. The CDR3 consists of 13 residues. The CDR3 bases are TGTGCCAGCAGCTTAACTGTAAGCGGGAGGCAGTACTTC. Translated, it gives CASSLTVSGRQYF.

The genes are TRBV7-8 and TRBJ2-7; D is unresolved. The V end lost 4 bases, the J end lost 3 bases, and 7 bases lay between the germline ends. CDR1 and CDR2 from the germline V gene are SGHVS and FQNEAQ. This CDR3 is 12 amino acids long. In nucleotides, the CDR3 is TGTGCCAGCAGCTCCCAAAACTACGAGCAGTACTTC. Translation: CASSSQNYEQYF.

The CDR3 sequence is CASSLGGFGANVLTF. The CDR3 DNA sequence: TGTGCCAGCAGTTTGGGAGGTTTTGGGGCCAACGTCCTGACTTTC. The rearrangement uses TRBV28 and TRBJ2-6, with a weak D call TRBD2 (6 bases). The CDR3 has 15 amino acids. Trimming took off 3 bases at V and 3 bases at J, with 9 bases between the two ends. The germline V gene encodes CDR1 MDHEN and CDR2 SYDVKM.

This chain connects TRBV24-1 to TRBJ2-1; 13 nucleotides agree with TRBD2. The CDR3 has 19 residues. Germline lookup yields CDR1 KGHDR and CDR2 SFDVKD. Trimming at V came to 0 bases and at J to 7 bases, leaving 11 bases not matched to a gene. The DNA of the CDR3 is TGTGCCACCAGTGATTTGCAGTCGGGCGGACTAGCGGGAGTGAATGAGCAGTTCTTC. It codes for CATSDLQSGGLAGVNEQFF.

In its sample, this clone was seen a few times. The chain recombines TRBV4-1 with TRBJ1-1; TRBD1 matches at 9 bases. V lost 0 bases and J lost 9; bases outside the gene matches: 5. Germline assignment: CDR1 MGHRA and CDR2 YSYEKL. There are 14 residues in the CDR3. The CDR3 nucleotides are TGCGCCAGCAGCCAAGATCTCGGGACAGGGAAAGCTTTCTTT. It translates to CASSQDLGTGKAFF.

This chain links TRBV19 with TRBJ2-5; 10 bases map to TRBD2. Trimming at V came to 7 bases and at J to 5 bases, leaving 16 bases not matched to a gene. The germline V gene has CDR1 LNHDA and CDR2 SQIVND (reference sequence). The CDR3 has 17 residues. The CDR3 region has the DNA TGTGCCAGTAAGGCCCTCCTGGGGAGCGGGAGGGCTGAGACCCAGTACTTC. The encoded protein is CASKALLGSGRAETQYF.

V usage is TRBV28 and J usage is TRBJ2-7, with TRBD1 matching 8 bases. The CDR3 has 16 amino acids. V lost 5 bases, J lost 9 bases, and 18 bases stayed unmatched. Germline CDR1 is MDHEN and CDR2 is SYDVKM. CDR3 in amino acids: CASSPQGQGAIHGQYF. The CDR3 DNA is TGTGCCAGCAGTCCCCAAGGACAGGGTGCTATTCATGGGCAGTACTTC.

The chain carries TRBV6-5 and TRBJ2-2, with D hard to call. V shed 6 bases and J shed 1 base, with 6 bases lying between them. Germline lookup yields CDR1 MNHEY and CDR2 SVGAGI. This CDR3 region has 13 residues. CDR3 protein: CASRPGNTGELFF. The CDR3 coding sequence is TGTGCCAGCAGACCCGGGAACACCGGGGAGCTGTTTTTT.

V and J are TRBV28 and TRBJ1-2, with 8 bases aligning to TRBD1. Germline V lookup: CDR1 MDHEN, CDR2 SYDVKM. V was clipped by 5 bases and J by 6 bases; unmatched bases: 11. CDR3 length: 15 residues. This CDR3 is CASSLSRDRRHGYTF. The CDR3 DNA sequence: TGTGCCAGCAGTCTATCTAGGGACAGGAGACATGGCTACACCTTC.

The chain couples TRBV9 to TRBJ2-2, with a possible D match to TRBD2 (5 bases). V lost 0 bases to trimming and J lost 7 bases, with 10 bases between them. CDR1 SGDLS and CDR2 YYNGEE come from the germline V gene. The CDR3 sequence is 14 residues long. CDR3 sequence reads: CASSVGGLGGELFF. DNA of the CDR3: TGTGCCAGCAGCGTAGGAGGGCTGGGCGGGGAGCTGTTTTTT.

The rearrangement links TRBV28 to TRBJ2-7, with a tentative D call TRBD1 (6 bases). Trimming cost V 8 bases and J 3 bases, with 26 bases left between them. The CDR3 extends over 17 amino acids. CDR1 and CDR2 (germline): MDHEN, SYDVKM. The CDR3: CASPPSLWAGEDYEQYF. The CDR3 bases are TGTGCCAGCCCCCCCAGTCTTTGGGCAGGGGAAGACTACGAGCAGTACTTC.

CDR3 nucleotide sequence: TGCAGCGCCAATCGGGTCCCCCACGGAGGGAACTATGGCTACACCTTC. This translates into CSANRVPHGGNYGYTF. The rearrangement links TRBV29-1 to TRBJ1-2; D gene uncertain. Trimming took off 7 bases at V and 2 bases at J, with 23 bases between the two ends. Germline V gene sequence: CDR1 SQVTM, CDR2 ANQGSEA. The CDR3 runs to 16 residues. Variable domain in full (rest from reference TRBV29-1 and TRBJ1-2): SAVISQKPSRDICQRGTSLTIQCQVDSQVTMMFWYRQQPGQSLTLIATANQGSEATYESGFVIDKFPISRPNLTFSTLTVSNMSPEDSSIYLCSANRVPHGGNYGYTFGSGTRLTVV.

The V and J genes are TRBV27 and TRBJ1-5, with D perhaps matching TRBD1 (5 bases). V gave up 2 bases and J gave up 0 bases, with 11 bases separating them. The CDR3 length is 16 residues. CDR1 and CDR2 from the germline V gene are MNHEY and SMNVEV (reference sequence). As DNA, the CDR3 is TGTGCCAGCAGTTTAGGGGGAGGATATAGCAATCAGCCCCAGCATTTT. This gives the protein CASSLGGGYSNQPQHF.

The CDR3 nucleotides read TGTGCCACCAGCAGAGATTGGCAGGGTAGCAATCAGCCCCAGCATTTT. It encodes CATSRDWQGSNQPQHF. V is TRBV15 and J is TRBJ1-5; perhaps TRBD1 as D (5 bases). CDR3 length: 16 amino acids. Germline V gene lookup returns CDR1 LNHNV and CDR2 YYDKDF (reference sequence). The V end lost 0 bases, the J end lost 0 bases, and 9 bases lay between the germline ends.

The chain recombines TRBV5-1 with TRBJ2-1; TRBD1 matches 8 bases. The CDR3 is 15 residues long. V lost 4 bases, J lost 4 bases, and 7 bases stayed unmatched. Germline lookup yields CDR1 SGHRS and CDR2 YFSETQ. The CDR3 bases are TGCGCCAGCAGCACGGGTGGGACAGGTTACAATGAGCAGTTCTTC. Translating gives CASSTGGTGYNEQFF.

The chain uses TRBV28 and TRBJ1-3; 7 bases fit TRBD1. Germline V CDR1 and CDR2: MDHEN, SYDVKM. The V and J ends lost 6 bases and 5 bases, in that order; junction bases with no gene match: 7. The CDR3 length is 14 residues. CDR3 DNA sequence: TGTGCCAGCAGCCTAGGGGACAGCCGAAACACCATATATTTT. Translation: CASSLGDSRNTIYF.